Sequencing of this T cell receptor beta chain was carried out in a study of T cells after yellow fever vaccination. This clonotype was counted a few times. TCRdb re-derived calls from the 5' RACE reads in MiXCR, one entry per CDR3 protein. The sample includes tens of thousands of distinct CDR3 sequences, 5.5% to 8% of them seen just once. Trimming pared 6 bases from V and 2 bases from J, leaving 17 bases between. The CDR3 is 17 residues long. Germline V lookup: CDR1 MNHEY, CDR2 SVGAGI. The chain joins TRBV6-5 to TRBJ2-6; TRBD1 or TRBD2 may be the D gene (5 bases each). The receptor was isolated from a young man who received the YFV17D yellow fever vaccine. Here the sequenced sample was PBMCs, either bulk or a sorted T-cell subset (CD4+, CD8+, memory, or dextramer-sorted; not recorded which), taken on the day of the yellow fever booster vaccination. CDR3 DNA: TGTGCCAGCAGGCCGGGACGGAGGTACGCTGGGGCCAACGTCCTGACTTTC. Its translation: CASRPGRRYAGANVLTF.